This entry lists 23 T cell receptor beta chains sequenced from one sample in a study of T cell responses to AZD1222 COVID-19 vaccine. The table came from immunoSEQ multiplex PCR; TCRdb's copy has only in-frame clones and leaves some out. Of roughly 120,000 clones in the sample, around 90% are singletons; the top ten hold approximately 3.5%. The sequencing used peripheral blood, collected 28 days after the second AZD1222 dose. These receptors were taken from an adult who received the AZD1222 COVID-19 vaccine.

The V and J genes are TRBV9 and TRBJ2-1; 7 nucleotides match TRBD2. From germline, CDR1 is SGDLS and CDR2 YYNGEE. J lost 2 bases, V lost 2 bases, and 4 bases had no gene match. The CDR3 consists of 15 residues. The CDR3 bases are TGTGCCAGCAGCGTCGGGACTACCACCTACAATGAGCAGTTCTTC. It encodes CASSVGTTTYNEQFF.

The chain uses TRBV12-3 or TRBV12-4 and TRBJ1-2; D unresolved. The CDR3 covers 11 residues. Between the trimmed V and J ends, which lost 6 bases and 6 bases, there was a span of 8 bases. This CDR3 reads CASSVGHGYTF. For the CDR3, the DNA is TGTGCCAGCAGCGTGGGCCATGGCTACACCTTC.

This rearrangement joins TRBV10-2 to TRBJ2-1, with 12 bases fitting TRBD2. Germline lookup yields CDR1 WSHSY and CDR2 SAAADI. The CDR3 sequence is 15 residues long. Trimming at V came to 5 bases and at J to 7 bases, leaving 6 bases not matched to a gene. CDR3 sequence reads: CASSHLLAGGNEQFF. CDR3 in DNA: TGCGCCAGCAGTCATTTACTAGCGGGGGGAAATGAGCAGTTCTTC.

V usage is TRBV11-2 and J usage is TRBJ1-4; D may be TRBD1 (5 bases). CDR1 and CDR2 from the germline V gene are SGHAT and FQNNGV. Between the trimmed V and J ends, which lost 8 bases and 7 bases, there was a span of 14 bases. The CDR3 runs 13 residues. CDR3 loop: CASRRGGSEKLFF. The DNA for the CDR3 is TGTGCCAGCCGCCGGGGGGGTAGTGAAAAACTGTTTTTT.

This rearrangement joins TRBV5-4 to TRBJ2-5, with 9 bases matching TRBD1. This CDR3 is built from 18 residues. In germline, CDR1 is SGHNT, CDR2 YYREEE (reference sequence). J gave up 0 bases and V 3 bases, and 12 bases lay outside the gene matches. The CDR3 DNA is TGTGCCAGCAGCTACCCCGGGACAGGGATGTCGTACCAAGAGACCCAGTACTTC. It codes for CASSYPGTGMSYQETQYF.

The rearrangement uses TRBV5-6 and TRBJ1-1; TRBD1 agrees at 8 bases. The CDR3 length is 17 residues. Losses at the gene ends were 4 bases for V and 0 bases for J; bases not matched to a gene: 11. Germline V gives CDR1 SGHDT, CDR2 YYEEEE. The CDR3 region is CASSPVPGQAMNTEAFF. For the CDR3, the DNA is TGTGCCAGCAGCCCGGTCCCGGGACAGGCGATGAACACTGAAGCTTTCTTT.

The chain couples TRBV3-1 (or the pseudogene TRBV3-2) to TRBJ1-5, with TRBD1 as a possible D gene (5 bases). V was trimmed by 1 base and J by 0 bases, leaving 16 bases between them. CDR1 is LGHDT, CDR2 YNNKEL, per germline (reference sequence). CDR3 length: 18 residues. CDR3 protein: CASSQAGGFGYSNQPQHF. CDR3 coding DNA: TGTGCCAGCAGCCAAGCGGGGGGGTTCGGCTATAGCAATCAGCCCCAGCATTTT.

This chain joins TRBV5-1 and TRBJ2-5; 11 bases align to TRBD1. CDR3 length: 14 residues. Germline trimming cut 0 bases from V and 11 bases from J; bases unmatched to any gene: 6. CDR1 and CDR2 from the germline V gene are SGHRS and YFSETQ. The DNA of the CDR3 is TGCGCCAGCAGCTTGGAAGGGGACAGGGGGTCTCAGTACTTC. This codes for CASSLEGDRGSQYF. Looking up the rest from reference TRBV5-1 and TRBJ2-5 gives the full variable domain: KAGVTQTPRYLIKTRGQQVTLSCSPISGHRSVSWYQQTPGQGLQFLFEYFSETQRNKGNFPGRFSGRQFSNSRSEMNVSTLELGDSALYLCASSLEGDRGSQYFGPGTRLLVL.

This clone was seen only a few times. The J gene is TRBJ2-7, the V gene TRBV27; TRBD1 might be the D (6 bases). Germline V CDR1 and CDR2: MNHEY, SMNVEV (reference sequence). This CDR3 is built from 13 residues. Trimming pared 5 bases from V and 7 bases from J, leaving 15 bases between. DNA for the CDR3: TGTGCCAGCAGTCCACCGGGCGGACAGGAGCAGTACTTC. Amino acids: CASSPPGGQEQYF.

This chain uses TRBV12-3 or TRBV12-4 with TRBJ2-2; D ambiguous. V shed 5 bases and J shed 4 bases, with 8 bases lying between them. The length of the CDR3 is 13 residues. CDR3 in amino acids: CASSRDSTGELFF. The DNA of the CDR3 is TGTGCCAGCAGTCGCGACTCCACCGGGGAGCTGTTTTTT.

The V and J genes are TRBV14 and TRBJ2-3; TRBD1 matches at 8 bases. There are 15 residues in the CDR3. Germline trimming cut 2 bases from V and 5 bases from J; bases unmatched to any gene: 6. The germline CDR1 and CDR2 sequences are SGHDN and FVKESK. The CDR3: CASSQPGQAKDTQYF. The CDR3 coding sequence is TGTGCCAGCAGCCAACCGGGACAGGCAAAAGATACGCAGTATTTT.

In its sample, this clone was seen once. V is TRBV6-4 and J is TRBJ2-3; 9 bases map to TRBD2. This CDR3 is 16 amino acids long. J gave up 2 bases and V 5 bases, and 8 bases lay outside the gene matches. Germline V gene lookup returns CDR1 MRHNA and CDR2 SNTAGT. The CDR3 loop reads CASSSSSGSNTDTQYF. The DNA of the CDR3 is TGTGCCAGCAGTTCCAGTAGCGGGAGCAACACAGATACGCAGTATTTT.

This rearrangement joins TRBV6-4 to TRBJ2-3; 10 bases line up with TRBD2. The CDR3 has 14 residues. V lost 6 bases and J lost 4; bases outside the gene matches: 4. CDR1 is MRHNA, CDR2 SNTAGT, per germline. The chain's CDR3 is CASSGTSEADTQYF. As DNA, the CDR3 is TGTGCCAGCAGCGGGACTAGCGAGGCAGATACGCAGTATTTT.

This rearrangement joins TRBV25-1 to TRBJ2-1; D is unclear. CDR3 size: 11 residues. V was trimmed by 2 bases and J by 12 bases, leaving 8 bases between them. Germline V gene sequence: CDR1 MGHDK, CDR2 SYGVNS. CDR3 region: CASSEAAGQFF. The CDR3 DNA is TGTGCCAGCAGTGAAGCGGCAGGGCAGTTCTTC.

The chain uses TRBV30 and TRBJ2-2, with D uncertain. The CDR3 spans 14 residues. Trimming pared 3 bases from V and 7 bases from J, leaving 15 bases between. From germline, CDR1 is GTSNPN and CDR2 SVGIG (reference sequence). CDR3 coding DNA: TGTGCCTGGAGCGACGCCCCTGGGGTCGGGGAGCTGTTTTTT. Translating it yields CAWSDAPGVGELFF. Full variable domain (remainder filled in from reference TRBV30 and TRBJ2-2): SQTIHQWPATLVQPVGSPLSLECTVEGTSNPNLYWYRQAAGRGLQLLFYSVGIGQISSEVPQNLSASRPQDRQFILSSKKLLLSDSGFYLCAWSDAPGVGELFFGEGSRLTVL.

The chain employs TRBV6-1 and TRBJ1-2, with no clear D. CDR1 and CDR2 from the germline V gene are MNHNS and SASEGT. The length of the CDR3 is 16 residues. Trimming shortened V by 1 base and J by 6 bases, and 18 bases separated the two germline ends. This CDR3 is CASSEEVWPGGHGYTF. The CDR3 nucleotides read TGTGCCAGCAGTGAAGAAGTATGGCCCGGCGGTCATGGCTACACCTTC.

The rearrangement uses TRBV5-1 and TRBJ1-6, with 7 bases lining up with TRBD1. Trimming removed 6 bases from V and 6 bases from J; junction bases left unmatched: 6. The CDR3 totals 14 residues. CDR1 is SGHRS, CDR2 YFSETQ, per germline. The chain's CDR3 is CASTPQGPNSPLHF. The CDR3 nucleotides read TGCGCCAGCACCCCACAGGGGCCTAATTCACCCCTCCACTTT. The whole variable domain, remainder taken from reference TRBV5-1 and TRBJ1-6, is KAGVTQTPRYLIKTRGQQVTLSCSPISGHRSVSWYQQTPGQGLQFLFEYFSETQRNKGNFPGRFSGRQFSNSRSEMNVSTLELGDSALYLCASTPQGPNSPLHFGNGTRLTVT.

The chain joins TRBV6-2 or TRBV6-3 to TRBJ1-2, with a possible D match to TRBD1 (6 bases). Trimming pared 0 bases from V and 3 bases from J, leaving 11 bases between. This CDR3 comprises 15 residues. Germline V lookup: CDR1 MNHEY, CDR2 SVGEGT. CDR3 bases: TGTGCCAGCAGTTACTCGGTGGAGGGGGACTATGGCTACACCTTC. It codes for CASSYSVEGDYGYTF.

To note about this clone: One end of the junction varies from germline; a read error may be responsible. This chain uses TRBV15 with TRBJ2-1; TRBD2 matches at 9 bases. Germline V gene data show CDR1 as LNHNV and CDR2 as YYDKDF (reference sequence). The CDR3 loop spans 17 amino acids. CDR3 protein: CATSGEGSAGGHDEQFF. In DNA, the CDR3 is TGTGCCACCAGCGGAGAGGGATCGGCGGGAGGGCACGATGAGCAGTTCTTC.

The chain carries TRBV28 and TRBJ1-1, with 7 bases lining up with TRBD1. The CDR3 has 13 residues. Trimming cost V 6 bases and J 5 bases; bases outside gene matches: 6. Germline V gives CDR1 MDHEN, CDR2 SYDVKM. CDR3 sequence reads: CASRDYRGTEAFF. Written as DNA, the CDR3 is TGTGCCAGCAGAGATTACAGGGGAACTGAAGCTTTCTTT.

This rearrangement joins TRBV4-1 to TRBJ1-4, with D possibly TRBD1 on 6 matching bases. The CDR3 spans 17 residues. Trimming cost V 0 bases and J 4 bases, with 15 bases left between them. The germline V gene has CDR1 MGHRA and CDR2 YSYEKL. CDR3 residues: CASSQDGGARINEKLFF. CDR3 nucleotide sequence: TGCGCCAGCAGCCAAGATGGGGGGGCGCGTATTAATGAAAAACTGTTTTTT.

Concerning this clone: Germline is not matched at one junction end, which may reflect a read error. The chain combines TRBV24-1 with TRBJ2-1; 7 bases are a match to TRBD1. Germline lookup yields CDR1 KGHDR and CDR2 SFDVKD. The CDR3 length is 13 residues. The CDR3 region is CATRTGPYDEQFF. The CDR3 DNA follows: TGTGCCACCAGGACAGGGCCCTACGATGAGCAGTTCTTC.

V is TRBV6-6 and J is TRBJ2-3; the D is unclear. The V gene's germline CDR1 is MNHNY and CDR2 SVGAGI (reference sequence). The V and J ends lost 1 base and 0 bases respectively, with 8 bases between them. The CDR3 consists of 15 residues. The CDR3 nucleotides read TGTGCCAGCAGTTACTTCCCCCTCAGCACAGATACGCAGTATTTT. Its translation: CASSYFPLSTDTQYF.